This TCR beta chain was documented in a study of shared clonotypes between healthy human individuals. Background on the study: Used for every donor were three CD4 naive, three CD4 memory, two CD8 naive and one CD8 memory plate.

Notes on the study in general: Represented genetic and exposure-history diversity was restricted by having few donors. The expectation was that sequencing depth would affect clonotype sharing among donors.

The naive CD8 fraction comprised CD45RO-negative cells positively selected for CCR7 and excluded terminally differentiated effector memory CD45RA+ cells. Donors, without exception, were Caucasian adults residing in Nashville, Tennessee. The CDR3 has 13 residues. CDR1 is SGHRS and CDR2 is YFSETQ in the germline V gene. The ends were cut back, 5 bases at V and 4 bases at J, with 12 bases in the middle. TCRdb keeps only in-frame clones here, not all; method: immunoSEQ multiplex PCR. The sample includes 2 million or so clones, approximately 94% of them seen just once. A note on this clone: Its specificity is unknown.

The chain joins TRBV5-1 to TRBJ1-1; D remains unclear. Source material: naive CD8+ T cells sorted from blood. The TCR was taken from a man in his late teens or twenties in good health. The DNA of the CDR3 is TGCGCCAGCAGGGGCGAAGGGTTCACTGAAGCTTTCTTT. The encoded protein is CASRGEGFTEAFF.